The 5 T cell receptor beta chains reported below all come from one sample, sequenced in a study of early T cells in non-severe SARS-CoV-2 infection. TCRdb reprocessed the 5' RACE reads with MiXCR, giving one entry per CDR3 protein. The data hold roughly 40,000 distinct CDR3 sequences, with 3% to 4% observed a single time. The sample comprised whole blood. The origin of the receptors is an adult who was a healthcare worker with PCR-confirmed SARS-CoV-2 infection or an uninfected control (not recorded which).

Ten or more counts support this clonotype. The CDR3 is CASSLQQGSSYEQYF. The CDR3, as DNA: TGTGCCAGCAGCCTCCAACAGGGATCCTCCTACGAGCAGTACTTC. The rearrangement joins TRBV7-2 to TRBJ2-7, with a tentative D call TRBD1 (6 bases). Trimming stripped 5 bases from V and 0 bases from J, with 14 bases between. Germline V gene data show CDR1 as SGHTA and CDR2 as FQGNSA. This CDR3 contains 15 residues.

This clonotype was seen ten or more times. The genes are TRBV7-9 and TRBJ1-1, with D possibly matching TRBD1 (5 bases). Germline V gene lookup returns CDR1 SEHNR and CDR2 FQNEAQ (reference sequence). Trimming pared 1 base from V and 0 bases from J, leaving 18 bases between. CDR3 size: 18 residues. CDR3 DNA sequence: TGTGCCAGCAGCTTAGAAGGGGCCGGGGGTCTCATGAACACTGAAGCTTTCTTT. Translating gives CASSLEGAGGLMNTEAFF.

This clonotype was counted only a few times. The chain joins TRBV5-5 to TRBJ2-5; 8 bases are a match to TRBD1. This CDR3 spans 15 amino acids. V gave up 3 bases and J gave up 0 bases; unmatched junction bases: 4. Per germline, CDR1 SGHKS and CDR2 YYEKEE (reference sequence). The CDR3 DNA is TGTGCCAGCAGCTCTGGGACAGGCGACCAAGAGACCCAGTACTTC. This translates into CASSSGTGDQETQYF.

This clonotype was observed many times. The rearrangement uses TRBV7-2 and TRBJ2-7, with 10 bases fitting TRBD2. Germline loops: CDR1 SGHTA, CDR2 FQGNSA. With 5 bases clipped from V and 2 bases from J, the junction kept 6 bases outside the gene matches. The CDR3 has 15 amino acids. This chain's CDR3 is CASSPGTSATYEQYF. In DNA form, the CDR3 reads TGTGCCAGCAGCCCTGGGACTAGCGCCACCTACGAGCAGTACTTC.

This chain links TRBV20-1 with TRBJ2-7, with TRBD2 matching 8 bases. J gave up 11 bases and V 1 base, and 16 bases lay outside the gene matches. CDR1 and CDR2 from the germline V gene are DFQATT and SNEGSKA (reference sequence). The CDR3 has 15 residues. The CDR3 region is CSARGGWLAGTYEYF. The CDR3 coding sequence is TGCAGTGCTAGAGGGGGGTGGCTAGCGGGTACCTACGAGTACTTC.